The sequence of this TCR beta chain was determined in a study of shared clonotypes between healthy human individuals. Study conclusions and caveats: It was the few donors that limited the genetic and exposure-history diversity represented. Generally, estimated richness proved larger in naive subsets than it did in memory subsets.

This CDR3 has 17 amino acids. Trimming took off 0 bases at V and 6 bases at J, with 21 bases between the two ends. Looked up from germline, CDR1 is LGHNA and CDR2 is YNFKEQ. Authors' processing steps: Filtering differed, since immunoSEQ gave only junction sequences and no quality scores. The table came from immunoSEQ multiplex PCR; TCRdb's copy has only in-frame clones and leaves some out. D and trimming were read from the DNA, whereas the V and J calls and clone size are those reported in that table. The table has about 600,000 clones, roughly 95% seen once. As defined, naive CD8 cells were CD45RO-negative and positively selected for CCR7, with terminally differentiated effector memory CD45RA+ cells excluded. About this clone itself: Its specificity is not known.

The chain carries TRBV4-2 and TRBJ2-7; D unclear. Sequenced sample: naive CD8+ T cells sorted from blood. The clonotype was recovered from a woman under 40 in good health. CDR3 loop: CASSQEDAPLSSGEQYF. The CDR3 nucleotides are TGTGCCAGCAGCCAAGAGGATGCCCCGCTTTCTTCGGGCGAGCAGTACTTC.